These 31 T cell receptor beta chains came from one sample sequenced in a study of cytomegalovirus exposure and HLA in healthy donors. PCR primers comprised 60 Vbeta and 13 Jbeta primers. Repertoires were generated with immunoSEQ multiplex PCR, while TCRdb's copy carries only in-frame clones and drops some. The sample lists some 170,000 clones, 80% to 90% occurring once. The sequencing sample was made of PBMCs. The receptor set was obtained from a woman in her late teens or twenties in good health and CMV-seropositive.

This rearrangement joins TRBV27 to TRBJ2-1; 9 nucleotides line up with TRBD2. V dropped 2 bases and J dropped 7; count of bases not matched to a gene: 6. The CDR3 has 15 amino acids. Germline CDR1 MNHEY, CDR2 SMNVEV (reference sequence). The CDR3 region is CASSLTAGGRNEQFF. Here the CDR3 DNA reads TGTGCCAGCAGTTTAACTGCGGGGGGGCGGAATGAGCAGTTCTTC.

This chain joins TRBV27 and TRBJ1-1; D might be TRBD1 (6 bases). Germline lookup yields CDR1 MNHEY and CDR2 SMNVEV (reference sequence). Between the trimmed V and J ends, which lost 2 bases and 3 bases, there was a span of 13 bases. The CDR3 has 15 residues. The CDR3 sequence is CASSLQGHGDTEAFF. The CDR3, as DNA: TGTGCCAGCAGTTTACAGGGGCATGGGGACACTGAAGCTTTCTTT.

J is TRBJ2-3 and V is TRBV5-1; the D is unclear. The germline gives CDR1 SGHRS, CDR2 YFSETQ. The CDR3 extends over 15 amino acids. V lost 0 bases and J lost 3, with 11 bases in between. CDR3 sequence (DNA): TGCGCCAGCAGCTTGGGAGGTTTGTTGACAGATACGCAGTATTTT. Its protein product is CASSLGGLLTDTQYF.

The chain combines TRBV5-8 with TRBJ1-5, with 9 bases identical to TRBD1. J lost 6 bases, V lost 2 bases, and 9 bases had no gene match. The CDR3 runs to 16 residues. Germline lookup yields CDR1 SGHTS and CDR2 YDEGEE. CDR3 sequence (DNA): TGTGCCAGCAGCTTTCAACCGGGACAGGGAGGTCAGCCCCAGCATTTT. Translating gives CASSFQPGQGGQPQHF.

This clone was detected only a few times. The chain joins TRBV29-1 to TRBJ2-2; 8 bases are a match to TRBD1. CDR3 length: 13 residues. Trimming removed 7 bases from V and 6 bases from J; junction bases left unmatched: 7. Germline CDR1 SQVTM, CDR2 ANQGSEA. The CDR3: CSATDREAGELFF. The CDR3 DNA sequence: TGCAGCGCAACGGACAGGGAGGCCGGGGAGCTGTTTTTT.

V gene TRBV19 combines with J gene TRBJ2-1; TRBD2 agrees at 13 bases. Germline V gene lookup returns CDR1 LNHDA and CDR2 SQIVND (reference sequence). This CDR3 comprises 17 residues. V trimming: 4 bases; J trimming: 4 bases; junction bases outside the gene matches: 7. The chain's CDR3 is CASSKLAGGTGYNEQFF. CDR3 bases: TGTGCCAGTAGTAAACTAGCGGGGGGGACTGGATACAATGAGCAGTTCTTC.

The chain couples TRBV4-2 to TRBJ2-7; 8 bases match TRBD2. Trimming cost V 0 bases and J 5 bases; bases outside gene matches: 6. This CDR3 is 15 amino acids long. The V gene's germline CDR1 is LGHNA and CDR2 YNFKEQ. The CDR3 here is CASSQDEGLENEQYF. As DNA, the CDR3 is TGTGCCAGCAGCCAAGATGAGGGACTAGAGAACGAGCAGTACTTC.

CDR3: CASSQFDLGSYEQYF. As DNA, the CDR3 is TGCGCCAGCAGCCAGTTCGACTTGGGCTCCTACGAGCAGTACTTC. V and J are TRBV4-1 and TRBJ2-7; D is unclear. The V end was cut by 3 bases, the J end by 0 bases, with 12 bases between. The CDR3 is 15 residues long. Germline V CDR1 and CDR2: MGHRA, YSYEKL.

V and J are TRBV7-2 and TRBJ1-2; D is uncertain. This CDR3 spans 12 amino acids. Deletions cut 1 base from V and 5 bases from J, with 5 bases between. CDR1 is SGHTA, CDR2 FQGNSA, per germline. The CDR3 bases are TGTGCCAGCAGCTTAGATAGATATGGCTACACCTTC. Its translation is CASSLDRYGYTF.

The CDR3 loop is CASSNTGVGSGANVLTF. CDR3 bases: TGCGCCAGCAGCAACACAGGAGTCGGCTCTGGGGCCAACGTCCTGACTTTC. The chain carries TRBV5-1 and TRBJ2-6, with a weak D call TRBD1 (5 bases). Trimming took 4 bases from V and 0 from J, leaving 14 bases between them. This CDR3 contains 17 residues. Germline V gene sequence: CDR1 SGHRS, CDR2 YFSETQ.

This clone was picked up a small number of times. V is TRBV4-2 and J is TRBJ1-1; 7 nucleotides align to TRBD1. Per the germline V gene, CDR1 is LGHNA and CDR2 is YNFKEQ. The ends lost 1 base at V and 4 bases at J; junction bases unmatched: 9. The CDR3 is 16 amino acids. The CDR3 spells CASSQGIQGFATEAFF. In DNA, the CDR3 is TGTGCCAGCAGCCAAGGTATACAGGGGTTTGCCACTGAAGCTTTCTTT.

The chain couples TRBV11-2 to TRBJ1-2; D unresolved. Germline values: CDR1 SGHAT, CDR2 FQNNGV. V gave up 5 bases and J gave up 8 bases, with 21 bases separating them. The CDR3 runs 15 residues. Here the CDR3 reads CASSPGGIRAIGYTF. The CDR3, as DNA: TGTGCCAGCAGCCCCGGCGGTATCAGAGCGATAGGCTACACCTTC.

This chain uses TRBV7-2 with TRBJ1-6; D is unresolved. CDR3 length: 16 residues. Germline V lookup: CDR1 SGHTA, CDR2 FQGNSA. V lost 5 bases, J lost 8 bases, and 19 bases lay in between. CDR3 sequence (DNA): TGTGCCAGCAGCCCGGTTATGGGAGCGCATGATTCACCCCTCCACTTT. Protein: CASSPVMGAHDSPLHF.

This sequence joins TRBV12-1 and TRBJ1-6; the table's D call of TRBD1 was not tested on the DNA. TRBV12-1 is noted as a pseudogene. The CDR3 consists of 16 residues. The chain's CDR3 is CASGDREGRVNSPLHF. In DNA, the CDR3 is TGTGCCAGCGGCGACAGGGAAGGACGAGTCAATTCACCCCTCCACTTT.

V is TRBV30 and J is TRBJ2-2; tentative D call: TRBD2 (5 bases). The CDR3 is 12 amino acids. The V gene's germline CDR1 is GTSNPN and CDR2 SVGIG (reference sequence). Trimming took off 3 bases at V and 7 bases at J, with 9 bases between the two ends. Here the CDR3 DNA reads TGTGCCTGGAGGGAGGTTTACGGGGAGCTGTTTTTT. The encoded protein is CAWREVYGELFF. Complete variable domain (other parts from reference TRBV30 and TRBJ2-2): SQTIHQWPATLVQPVGSPLSLECTVEGTSNPNLYWYRQAAGRGLQLLFYSVGIGQISSEVPQNLSASRPQDRQFILSSKKLLLSDSGFYLCAWREVYGELFFGEGSRLTVL.

V and J are TRBV28 and TRBJ1-4; D is ambiguous. The CDR3 contains 15 residues. V dropped 8 bases and J dropped 5 bases, with 18 bases sitting between them. Germline lookup yields CDR1 MDHEN and CDR2 SYDVKM. The CDR3 loop is CASARWRSYNEKLFF. DNA for the CDR3: TGTGCCAGCGCCCGGTGGCGGAGCTACAATGAAAAACTGTTTTTT.

The V gene is TRBV5-1, the J gene TRBJ1-2; the D gene is possibly TRBD1 (5 bases). CDR3 size: 17 residues. Per the germline V gene, CDR1 is SGHRS and CDR2 is YFSETQ. Trimming removed 3 bases from V and 0 bases from J, with 18 bases in between. The CDR3 DNA reads as TGCGCCAGCAGCTCCACGACCGGACATGAGGCTAACTATGGCTACACCTTC. This translates into CASSSTTGHEANYGYTF. Drawing the rest from reference TRBV5-1 and TRBJ1-2, the complete variable domain is KAGVTQTPRYLIKTRGQQVTLSCSPISGHRSVSWYQQTPGQGLQFLFEYFSETQRNKGNFPGRFSGRQFSNSRSEMNVSTLELGDSALYLCASSSTTGHEANYGYTFGSGTRLTVV.

This chain joins TRBV7-6 and TRBJ2-3; perhaps TRBD2 as D (6 bases). CDR1 is SGHVS and CDR2 is FNYEAQ in the germline V gene. Trimming left V 1 base short and J 3 bases short, with 17 bases between. The CDR3 sequence is 17 residues long. The CDR3 region is CASSLEPVGGETDTQYF. The CDR3 region has the DNA TGTGCCAGCAGCTTAGAGCCGGTGGGGGGTGAGACAGATACGCAGTATTTT.

This clone has only one observation. CDR3 coding DNA: TGTGCCAGCGGGGACCAGGGGGCCCCTCACACTGAAGCTTTCTTT. This translates into CASGDQGAPHTEAFF. V is TRBV6-1 and J is TRBJ1-1, with 8 bases that match TRBD1. The CDR3 runs to 15 residues. V lost 8 bases, J lost 3 bases, and 11 bases stayed unmatched. The germline CDR1 and CDR2 sequences are MNHNS and SASEGT.

The chain couples TRBV15 to TRBJ2-1, with 7 bases identical to TRBD2. The germline CDR1 and CDR2 sequences are LNHNV and YYDKDF (reference sequence). V trimming: 5 bases; J trimming: 7 bases; junction bases outside the gene matches: 14. The CDR3 has 16 amino acids. CDR3 DNA sequence: TGTGCCACCAGCCCGCGGGGGACGATTCGCAGAAATGAGCAGTTCTTC. Its protein product is CATSPRGTIRRNEQFF.

This clone appeared a few times. This chain joins TRBV19 and TRBJ1-3; D call uncertain. The CDR3 runs 12 residues. Germline V CDR1 and CDR2: LNHDA, SQIVND (reference sequence). V gave up 6 bases and J gave up 8 bases, with 11 bases separating them. The CDR3 DNA sequence: TGTGCCAGTAGGGCGGCCGCGGACACCATATATTTT. Its protein is CASRAAADTIYF.

The chain carries TRBV7-9 and TRBJ2-1, with TRBD2 matching 15 bases. The CDR3 is 15 residues long. The V gene end was trimmed by 5 bases and the J gene end by 9 bases; junction bases not matched to a gene: 5. Looked up from germline, CDR1 is SEHNR and CDR2 is FQNEAQ (reference sequence). CDR3 DNA sequence: TGTGCCAGCAGCGGAGGGGGACTAGCGGGGGGTGAGCAGTTCTTC. This gives the protein CASSGGGLAGGEQFF.

This rearrangement joins TRBV28 to TRBJ1-5; 7 bases fit TRBD1. J gave up 7 bases and V 4 bases, and 13 bases lay outside the gene matches. The germline V gene encodes CDR1 MDHEN and CDR2 SYDVKM. The length of the CDR3 is 16 residues. CDR3 sequence reads: CASSSSTGLVLQPQHF. CDR3 nucleotides: TGTGCCAGCAGTTCCTCGACAGGGTTAGTATTACAGCCCCAGCATTTT.

A remark on this clone: The same CDR3 also results from other DNA sequences found in this sample. This chain's CDR3 is CASSLRDYEQYF. The CDR3 nucleotides are TGTGCCAGCAGCTTGAGAGACTACGAGCAGTACTTC. The chain joins TRBV7-9 to TRBJ2-7; D unclear. Trimming cost V 3 bases and J 3 bases, with 6 bases left between them. The V gene's germline CDR1 is SEHNR and CDR2 FQNEAQ (reference sequence). This CDR3 is built from 12 residues. The whole variable domain, filled in from reference TRBV7-9 and TRBJ2-7, reads DTGVSQNPRHKITKRGQNVTFRCDPISEHNRLYWYRQTLGQGPEFLTYFQNEAQLEKSRLLSDRFSAERPKGSFSTLEIQRTEQGDSAMYLCASSLRDYEQYFGPGTRLTVT.

CDR3 bases: TGTGCCACCAGCAGAGATGGAGAGAACACTGAAGCTTTCTTT. Amino acid sequence: CATSRDGENTEAFF. This chain connects TRBV15 to TRBJ1-1, with no clear D. CDR1 is LNHNV and CDR2 is YYDKDF in the germline V gene (reference sequence). The CDR3 sequence is 14 residues long. V lost 0 bases and J 1 base, leaving 6 bases between the germline ends.

This chain links TRBV7-2 with TRBJ1-1; D remains ambiguous. Germline loops: CDR1 SGHTA, CDR2 FQGNSA. The CDR3 consists of 17 residues. V was clipped by 2 bases and J by 7 bases, with 23 bases between them. The CDR3 nucleotides are TGTGCCAGCAGCTTAAACGGTCCGGGGAGTTTGTCGGGTGAAGCTTTCTTT. It codes for CASSLNGPGSLSGEAFF.

CDR3 amino acids: CASSLLGGETQYF. DNA of the CDR3: TGTGCCAGCAGCTTATTAGGCGGTGAGACCCAGTACTTC. V and J are TRBV7-9 and TRBJ2-5; D is undetermined. Germline CDR1 is SEHNR and CDR2 is FQNEAQ (reference sequence). This CDR3 contains 13 residues. V was clipped by 2 bases and J by 5 bases, with 9 bases between them.

This clone turned up a few times. Here the CDR3 reads CASSQDLEGSEQYF. In DNA form, the CDR3 reads TGTGCCAGCAGCCAAGACCTCGAGGGATCCGAGCAGTACTTC. The chain combines TRBV4-2 with TRBJ2-7, with D maybe TRBD2 (5 bases). V shed 0 bases and J shed 6 bases, with 12 bases lying between them. Germline V CDR1 and CDR2: LGHNA, YNFKEQ. The CDR3 sequence is 14 residues long.

This clone was counted only a few times. The gene calls are TRBV7-6 and TRBJ1-3; no reliable D call. The CDR3 has 15 amino acids. Germline-derived CDR1 and CDR2 are SGHVS and FNYEAQ. V shed 2 bases and J shed 3 bases, with 11 bases lying between them. The CDR3 sequence is CASSLKRGNGNTIYF. The CDR3 DNA reads TGTGCCAGCAGCTTAAAAAGAGGGAATGGAAACACCATATATTTT.

The chain uses TRBV11-2 and TRBJ1-4, with TRBD1 identical over 7 bases. Unmatched junction bases numbered 10, after V lost 4 bases and J lost 2 bases. The CDR3 has 17 amino acids. Germline V gene sequence: CDR1 SGHAT, CDR2 FQNNGV. Here the CDR3 DNA reads TGTGCCAGCAGCTCTCAAGCAACAGGGGCTACTAATGAAAAACTGTTTTTT. Its translation: CASSSQATGATNEKLFF.

This chain joins TRBV19 and TRBJ1-2; no reliable D call. CDR3 length: 11 residues. In germline, CDR1 is LNHDA, CDR2 SQIVND (reference sequence). Trimming left V 7 bases short and J 7 bases short, with 10 bases between. This CDR3 is CASISSGGYTF. CDR3 nucleotides: TGTGCCAGTATCTCCTCGGGTGGCTACACCTTC.